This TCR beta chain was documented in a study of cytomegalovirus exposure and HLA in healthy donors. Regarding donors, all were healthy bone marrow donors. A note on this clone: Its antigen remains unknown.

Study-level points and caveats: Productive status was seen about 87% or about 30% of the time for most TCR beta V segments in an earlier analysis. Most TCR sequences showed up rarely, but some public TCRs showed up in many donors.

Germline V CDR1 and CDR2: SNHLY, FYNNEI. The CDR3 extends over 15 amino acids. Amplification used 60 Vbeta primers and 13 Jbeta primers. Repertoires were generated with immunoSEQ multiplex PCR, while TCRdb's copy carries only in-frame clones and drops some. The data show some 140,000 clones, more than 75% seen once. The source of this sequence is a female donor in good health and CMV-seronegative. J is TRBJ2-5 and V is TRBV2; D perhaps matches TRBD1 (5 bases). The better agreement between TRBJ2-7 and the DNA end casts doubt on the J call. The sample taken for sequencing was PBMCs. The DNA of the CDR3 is TGTGCCAGCCATATCAGGGCTTCCAATATATACGAGCAGTACTTC. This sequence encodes CASHIRASNIYEQYF.